This entry lists 29 T cell receptor beta chains sequenced from one sample in a study of blood T cells in healthy people across ages. A second PCR, run for about 6 to 11 cycles, used a sample-barcoded 5' primer plus a J-beta primer mix. One entry per CDR3 protein results from TCRdb running MiXCR on the 5' RACE reads. The repertoire has hundreds of thousands of distinct CDR3 sequences, more than 25% of them found once; the top ten carry around 3%. The sample was also reused in another study, on T cells of mothers and their children.

Sequencing was carried out using blood. The source of these receptors is a boy aged 5-17 years in good health.

This clonotype appeared a few times. The chain has TRBV6-2 or TRBV6-3 and TRBJ2-7; 11 bases match TRBD2. CDR3 length: 17 amino acids. The V gene end was trimmed by 0 bases and the J gene end by 7 bases; junction bases not matched to a gene: 11. Germline V lookup: CDR1 MNHEY, CDR2 SVGEGT. CDR3 in DNA: TGTGCCAGCAGTTACTCCCGGACTAGCGGGCCCTCGGGGGAGCAGTACTTC. The encoded protein is CASSYSRTSGPSGEQYF.

The rearrangement links TRBV7-9 to TRBJ2-1; 9 bases are a match to TRBD1. The V gene's germline CDR1 is SEHNR and CDR2 FQNEAQ (reference sequence). The V gene end was trimmed by 1 base and the J gene end by 6 bases; junction bases not matched to a gene: 4. The CDR3 contains 15 residues. The CDR3 nucleotides read TGTGCCAGCAGCTTAGACAGGGGGCGATTCAATGAGCAGTTCTTC. This sequence encodes CASSLDRGRFNEQFF.

The J gene is TRBJ2-3, the V gene TRBV5-5; maybe TRBD2 (6 bases). CDR1 is SGHKS, CDR2 YYEKEE, per germline (reference sequence). Trimming left V 5 bases short and J 6 bases short, with 16 bases between. The CDR3 is 14 amino acids. The CDR3 DNA is TGTGCCAGCAGTTCCGGGACTGGATGGGATACGCAGTATTTT. As protein: CASSSGTGWDTQYF.

This clonotype was counted between two and nine times. J is TRBJ2-1 and V is TRBV20-1; the D gene is possibly TRBD1 (6 bases). This CDR3 is 15 amino acids long. Germline CDR1 and CDR2: DFQATT and SNEGSKA (reference sequence). Trimming removed 5 bases at V and 3 bases at J, with 17 bases between. The CDR3 protein is CSAEQPGDNYNEQFF. The CDR3 region has the DNA TGCAGTGCTGAACAGCCTGGGGACAACTACAATGAGCAGTTCTTC.

This chain uses TRBV29-1 with TRBJ2-7, with 7 bases aligning to TRBD1. The ends lost 7 bases at V and 0 bases at J; junction bases unmatched: 6. The CDR3 length is 13 residues. The germline gives CDR1 SQVTM, CDR2 ANQGSEA. The CDR3 DNA reads TGCAGCGCCTACAGGGGTTCCTCCTACGAGCAGTACTTC. This codes for CSAYRGSSYEQYF.

The chain is built from TRBV10-2 and TRBJ2-3; D possibly corresponds to TRBD2 (6 bases). Germline CDR1 and CDR2: WSHSY and SAAADI. The V gene lost 0 bases and the J gene lost 5 bases, with 12 bases spanning the gap. This CDR3 is built from 15 residues. The CDR3 here is CASSESTASEDTQYF. CDR3 coding DNA: TGCGCCAGCAGTGAGTCGACAGCTAGCGAAGATACGCAGTATTTT.

This clonotype has a handful of counts. One junction end does not reproduce the germline sequence, and a read error may be involved. The V and J genes are TRBV20-1 and TRBJ2-7; D possibly corresponds to TRBD1 (6 bases). The CDR3 length is 13 residues. Per the germline V gene, CDR1 is DFQATT and CDR2 is SNEGSKA (reference sequence). The CDR3 bases are TGCAGTGCTAGAGATGGGGGCTGGGGTTCATATAACTTC. This sequence encodes CSARDGGWGSYNF.

J is TRBJ1-1 and V is TRBV3-1; 7 bases are shared with TRBD1. The germline CDR1 and CDR2 sequences are LGHDT and YNNKEL (reference sequence). V lost 1 base, J lost 7 bases, and 9 bases stayed unmatched. The CDR3 contains 15 residues. CDR3 coding DNA: TGTGCCAGCAGCCAAGGTCGGTACAGGGGCGATGAAGCTTTCTTT. As protein: CASSQGRYRGDEAFF.

This chain joins TRBV6-1 and TRBJ2-3; possible D gene TRBD2, 6 bases. The CDR3 totals 16 residues. Germline V gene data show CDR1 as MNHNS and CDR2 as SASEGT. V dropped 5 bases and J dropped 2 bases, with 17 bases sitting between them. The CDR3 region has the DNA TGTGCCAGCAGTCCCGCACTTGGGGGGTCCACAGATACGCAGTATTTT. This translates into CASSPALGGSTDTQYF.

This sequence joins TRBV20-1 and TRBJ2-4; D is uncertain. The CDR3 contains 13 residues. V lost 0 bases and J 1 base, leaving 4 bases between the germline ends. Germline CDR1 DFQATT, CDR2 SNEGSKA (reference sequence). The CDR3 sequence is CSARDGAKNIQYF. The CDR3 nucleotides read TGCAGTGCTAGAGACGGTGCCAAAAACATTCAGTACTTC.

The chain combines TRBV24-1 with TRBJ2-5; no clear D. The J call may not be correct, given that the DNA end is closer to TRBJ2-1. This CDR3 has 12 amino acids. Germline assignment: CDR1 KGHDR and CDR2 SFDVKD. The CDR3 coding sequence is TGTGCCACCAGTGACCAAGACACGGAGCAGTTCTTC. It is translated as CATSDQDTEQFF.

The rearrangement links TRBV6-1 to TRBJ1-4, with TRBD1 identical over 8 bases. With 1 base clipped from V and 7 bases from J, the junction kept 5 bases outside the gene matches. The CDR3 extends over 15 amino acids. In germline, CDR1 is MNHNS, CDR2 SASEGT. The CDR3 DNA sequence: TGTGCCAGCAGTGAAGAATTTGGGACAGGTGAAAAACTGTTTTTT. Protein product: CASSEEFGTGEKLFF.

The genes are TRBV5-4 and TRBJ2-5, with D tentatively TRBD1 (6 bases). V shed 4 bases and J shed 0 bases, with 10 bases lying between them. CDR3 length: 14 amino acids. Germline assignment: CDR1 SGHNT and CDR2 YYREEE (reference sequence). For the CDR3, the DNA is TGTGCCAGCAGCACGGGACAAAACCAAGAGACCCAGTACTTC. Protein sequence: CASSTGQNQETQYF.

This clonotype was counted a few times. V is TRBV9 and J is TRBJ1-1; TRBD1 agrees at 8 bases. Germline loops: CDR1 SGDLS, CDR2 YYNGEE. There are 15 residues in the CDR3. The trim removed 3 bases at V and 0 bases at J, leaving 4 bases unmatched. CDR3 bases: TGTGCCAGCAGCGAGGGGGACAGGTTGAACACTGAAGCTTTCTTT. It encodes CASSEGDRLNTEAFF.

This clonotype was picked up a small number of times. V and J are TRBV12-3 or TRBV12-4 and TRBJ2-5; 12 positions match TRBD2. Unmatched junction bases numbered 7, after V lost 5 bases and J lost 6 bases. The CDR3 sequence is 15 residues long. CDR3 in DNA: TGTGCCAGCAGTACTGCTAGCGGGGGGGAGAAGACCCAGTACTTC. It specifies CASSTASGGEKTQYF.

This clonotype was counted only a few times. The chain carries TRBV20-1 and TRBJ2-5; 9 bases match TRBD2. The CDR3 has 15 amino acids. The junction had 6 bases not matched to a gene; V was cut back by 1 base and J by 3 bases. Looked up from germline, CDR1 is DFQATT and CDR2 is SNEGSKA (reference sequence). The chain's CDR3 is CSARVPTSGKETQYF. DNA for the CDR3: TGCAGTGCTAGAGTCCCGACTAGCGGAAAAGAGACCCAGTACTTC.

In its sample, this clonotype was seen a few times. The chain carries TRBV2 and TRBJ1-6; TRBD1 agrees at 7 bases. Per germline, CDR1 SNHLY and CDR2 FYNNEI. The CDR3 spans 14 residues. V dropped 5 bases and J dropped 10; count of bases not matched to a gene: 8. This chain's CDR3 is CASSFDRVESPLHF. The CDR3 DNA reads as TGTGCCAGCAGTTTTGACAGGGTTGAATCACCCCTCCACTTT.

The chain is built from TRBV6-4 and TRBJ2-5; D call uncertain. TRBJ2-1 matches the DNA end more closely, so the J call is doubtful. The germline gives CDR1 MRHNA, CDR2 SNTAGT. The CDR3 has 14 residues. The CDR3 nucleotides are TGTGCCAGCAGTGAGGCCGGGCACCTCGATAAGCAGTTCTTC. Its translation: CASSEAGHLDKQFF.

The chain has TRBV18 and TRBJ2-2; possibly TRBD1 for D (7 bases). CDR3 size: 15 residues. Germline V gene sequence: CDR1 KGHSH, CDR2 LQKENI. V dropped 7 bases and J dropped 1 base, with 13 bases sitting between them. Here the CDR3 reads CASCDREENTGELFF. The CDR3 DNA sequence: TGTGCCAGCTGCGACAGGGAGGAGAACACCGGGGAGCTGTTTTTT. Variable domain in full (rest from reference TRBV18 and TRBJ2-2): NAGVMQNPRHLVRRRGQEARLRCSPMKGHSHVYWYRQLPEEGLKFMVYLQKENIIDESGMPKERFSAEFPKEGPSILRIQQVVRGDSAAYFCASCDREENTGELFFGEGSRLTVL.

In its sample, this clonotype was seen a few times. Here the CDR3 DNA reads TGTGCCAGCGTGGCTAGCGGGTTTTACGAGCAGTACTTC. Its protein is CASVASGFYEQYF. The V call is TRBV2, the J call TRBJ2-7; 8 bases match TRBD2. CDR1 SNHLY and CDR2 FYNNEI come from the germline V gene. Trimming cost V 8 bases and J 4 bases; bases outside gene matches: 7. This CDR3 has 13 residues.

The chain employs TRBV20-1 and TRBJ2-7; 10 positions match TRBD1. J lost 5 bases, V lost 0 bases, and 7 bases had no gene match. Germline V gene data show CDR1 as DFQATT and CDR2 as SNEGSKA (reference sequence). This CDR3 is built from 15 residues. The CDR3 protein is CSARDPGTGDHEQYF. The CDR3 bases are TGCAGTGCTAGAGATCCAGGGACAGGGGACCACGAGCAGTACTTC.

This rearrangement joins TRBV3-1 to TRBJ2-3; D is possibly TRBD2 (7 bases). This CDR3 spans 18 amino acids. V lost 0 bases, J lost 3 bases, and 19 bases lay in between. CDR1 is LGHDT and CDR2 is YNNKEL in the germline V gene (reference sequence). The DNA of the CDR3 is TGTGCCAGCAGCCAAGATCTACCGGGGGGCCTCGAAACAGATACGCAGTATTTT. Translation gives CASSQDLPGGLETDTQYF.

The chain has TRBV7-6 and TRBJ1-3; D possibly corresponds to TRBD1 (6 bases). Trimming removed 11 bases from V and 0 bases from J, with 17 bases in between. From germline, CDR1 is SGHVS and CDR2 FNYEAQ. CDR3 length: 15 amino acids. The DNA of the CDR3 is TGTGCCGCACAAGGGGGGGCATCCTCTGGAAACACCATATATTTT. Protein: CAAQGGASSGNTIYF.

V and J are TRBV4-2 and TRBJ2-4; 10 bases fit TRBD2. Trimming took 1 base from V and 5 from J; bases not matched to a gene: 11. Per the germline V gene, CDR1 is LGHNA and CDR2 is YNFKEQ. The length of the CDR3 is 18 residues. CDR3 region: CASSQVEGTSGVQNIQYF. In DNA form, the CDR3 reads TGTGCCAGCAGCCAAGTAGAGGGCACTAGCGGGGTTCAAAACATTCAGTACTTC.

The V gene is TRBV20-1, the J gene TRBJ2-5; D could derive from TRBD1 or TRBD2 (7 bases each). This CDR3 has 14 residues. Deletions cut 6 bases from V and 5 bases from J, with 19 bases between. Germline CDR1 DFQATT, CDR2 SNEGSKA (reference sequence). The CDR3 bases are TGCAGTGCCCACACGCAGGGGGGGCGGGAGACCCAGTACTTC. It yields the protein CSAHTQGGRETQYF.

This clonotype has a handful of counts. The rearrangement links TRBV12-3 or TRBV12-4 to TRBJ2-5; the D gene is possibly TRBD1 (6 bases). The V end was cut by 5 bases, the J end by 5 bases, with 15 bases between. The CDR3 is 14 residues long. For the CDR3, the DNA is TGTGCCAGCAGTACCAGGACAGCTGGGGAGACCCAGTACTTC. This sequence encodes CASSTRTAGETQYF.

The gene calls are TRBV20-1 and TRBJ1-2; 9 bases are shared with TRBD1. CDR1 and CDR2 from the germline V gene are DFQATT and SNEGSKA (reference sequence). V lost 2 bases and J lost 8; bases outside the gene matches: 9. CDR3 length: 14 residues. In DNA, the CDR3 is TGCAGTGCTAGAAGGGGACAGGGATTCGGGGGCTACACCTTC. Protein: CSARRGQGFGGYTF.

This chain uses TRBV5-6 with TRBJ2-7, with D possibly called TRBD1 or TRBD2 (5 bases each). The length of the CDR3 is 12 residues. Germline CDR1 is SGHDT and CDR2 is YYEEEE. V gave up 4 bases and J gave up 9 bases, with 14 bases separating them. CDR3 sequence reads: CASSLHRDPQYF. CDR3 sequence (DNA): TGTGCCAGCAGCCTTCACCGGGACCCGCAGTACTTC.

The V and J genes are TRBV5-1 and TRBJ2-3; D is perhaps TRBD1 (5 bases). There are 17 residues in the CDR3. Trimming pared 4 bases from V and 1 base from J, leaving 19 bases between. The germline gives CDR1 SGHRS, CDR2 YFSETQ. CDR3 protein: CASSRTQGMVGTDTQYF. The CDR3 region has the DNA TGCGCCAGCAGCAGGACCCAGGGAATGGTGGGCACAGATACGCAGTATTTT.